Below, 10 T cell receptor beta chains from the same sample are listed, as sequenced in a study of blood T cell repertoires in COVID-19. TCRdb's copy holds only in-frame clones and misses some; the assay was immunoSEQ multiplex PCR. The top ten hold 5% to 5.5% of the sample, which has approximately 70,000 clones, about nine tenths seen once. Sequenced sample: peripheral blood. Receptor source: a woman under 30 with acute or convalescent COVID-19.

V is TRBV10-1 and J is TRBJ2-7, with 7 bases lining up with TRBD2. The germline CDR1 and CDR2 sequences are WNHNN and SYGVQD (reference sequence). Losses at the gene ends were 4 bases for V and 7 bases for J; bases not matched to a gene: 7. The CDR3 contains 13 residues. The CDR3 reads CASSGTRTGEQYF. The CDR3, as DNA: TGCGCCAGCAGTGGGACTAGGACGGGGGAGCAGTACTTC.

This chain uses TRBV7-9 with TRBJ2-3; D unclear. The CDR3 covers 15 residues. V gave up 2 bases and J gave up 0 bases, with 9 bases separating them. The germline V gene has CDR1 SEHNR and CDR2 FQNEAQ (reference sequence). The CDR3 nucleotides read TGTGCCAGCAGCTTAATCGACGGGAGCACAGATACGCAGTATTTT. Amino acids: CASSLIDGSTDTQYF.

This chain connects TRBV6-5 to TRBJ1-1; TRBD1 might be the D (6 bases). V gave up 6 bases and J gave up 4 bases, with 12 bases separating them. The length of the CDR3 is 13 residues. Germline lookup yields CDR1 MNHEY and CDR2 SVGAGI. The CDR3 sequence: CASSQGYSTEAFF. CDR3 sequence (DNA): TGTGCCAGCAGCCAGGGGTATAGCACTGAAGCTTTCTTT.

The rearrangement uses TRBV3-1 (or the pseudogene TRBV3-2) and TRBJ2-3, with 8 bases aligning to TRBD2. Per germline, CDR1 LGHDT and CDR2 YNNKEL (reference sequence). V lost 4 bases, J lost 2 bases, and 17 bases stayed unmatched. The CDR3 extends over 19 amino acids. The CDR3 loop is CASSPPSAELAVVTDTQYF. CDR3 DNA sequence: TGTGCCAGCAGCCCGCCAAGCGCCGAACTAGCGGTAGTCACAGATACGCAGTATTTT.

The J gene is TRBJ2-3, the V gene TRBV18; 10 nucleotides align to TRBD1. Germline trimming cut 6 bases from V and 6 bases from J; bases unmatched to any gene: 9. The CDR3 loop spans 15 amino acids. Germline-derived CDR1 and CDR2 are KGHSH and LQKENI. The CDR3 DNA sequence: TGTGCCAGCTCGCCGGACAGGGGGTCGAGGGATACGCAGTATTTT. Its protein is CASSPDRGSRDTQYF.

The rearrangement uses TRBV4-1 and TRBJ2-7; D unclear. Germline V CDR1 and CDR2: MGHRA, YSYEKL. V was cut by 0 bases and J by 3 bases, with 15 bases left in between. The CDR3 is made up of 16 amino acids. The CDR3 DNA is TGCGCCAGCAGCCAAGATGGGCCTATCGCCAGCTACGAGCAGTACTTC. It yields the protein CASSQDGPIASYEQYF.

CDR3 bases: TGTGCCAGCAGCCCAGCACAGGGCGCCTCCTACGAGCAGTACTTC. It specifies CASSPAQGASYEQYF. The chain is built from TRBV7-9 and TRBJ2-7; tentatively, D is TRBD1 (6 bases). Between the trimmed V and J ends, which lost 5 bases and 0 bases, there was a span of 14 bases. The length of the CDR3 is 15 residues. Per germline, CDR1 SEHNR and CDR2 FQNEAQ (reference sequence).

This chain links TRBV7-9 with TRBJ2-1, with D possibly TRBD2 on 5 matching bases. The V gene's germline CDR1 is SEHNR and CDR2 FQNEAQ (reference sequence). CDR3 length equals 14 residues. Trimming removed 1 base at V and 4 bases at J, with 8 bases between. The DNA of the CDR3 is TGTGCCAGCAGCTTAGTAAGCGGATACAATGAGCAGTTCTTC. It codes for CASSLVSGYNEQFF.

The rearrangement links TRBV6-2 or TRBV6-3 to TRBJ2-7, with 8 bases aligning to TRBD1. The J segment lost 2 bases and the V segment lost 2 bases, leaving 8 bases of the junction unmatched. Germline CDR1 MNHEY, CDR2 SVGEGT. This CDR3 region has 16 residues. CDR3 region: CASSYPTGGHTYEQYF. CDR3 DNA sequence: TGTGCCAGCAGTTACCCTACAGGGGGTCACACCTACGAGCAGTACTTC.

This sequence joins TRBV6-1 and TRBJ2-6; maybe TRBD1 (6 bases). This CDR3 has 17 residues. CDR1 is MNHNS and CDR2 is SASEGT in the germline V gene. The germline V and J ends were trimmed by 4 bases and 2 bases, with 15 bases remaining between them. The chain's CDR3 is CASSVVQGIAGANVLTF. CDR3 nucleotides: TGTGCCAGCAGTGTGGTCCAGGGGATTGCTGGGGCCAACGTCCTGACTTTC.